Below are 23 T cell receptor beta chains sequenced from a single sample in a study of human T cells and chemical hapten exposure. Time point given: patch test 2, 6 weeks after DPC sensitization. As for treatment: therapeutic diphenylcyclopropenone sensitization with weekly scalp DPC. TCRdb processed the RACE reads anew with MiXCR; each CDR3 protein has one entry. Of about 100,000 distinct CDR3 sequences in the sample, approximately 10% are singletons; the top ten hold 2.5% to 4%. The material was whole blood, obtained in connection with sensitization to the hapten diphenylcyclopropenone (DPC). The receptors come from a woman aged 40-49 years with alopecia areata. Some clones in this sample may be carry-over from other donors' samples.

This clonotype was seen more than once but under ten times. This sequence joins TRBV7-2 and TRBJ1-3; 9 bases are shared with TRBD1. CDR1 and CDR2 from the germline V gene are SGHTA and FQGNSA. This CDR3 is built from 16 residues. V gave up 3 bases and J gave up 3 bases; unmatched junction bases: 6. The CDR3 DNA reads TGTGCCAGCAGCTTTGGGACAGGGTACCGTGGAAACACCATATATTTT. Its translation: CASSFGTGYRGNTIYF.

The chain carries TRBV9 and TRBJ1-2; 9 bases are shared with TRBD1. Trimming cost V 0 bases and J 2 bases; bases outside gene matches: 5. Germline V gene sequence: CDR1 SGDLS, CDR2 YYNGEE. The CDR3 runs 16 residues. CDR3 in DNA: TGTGCCAGCAGCGTAGCACAGGGGGCTAACAACTATGGCTACACCTTC. It encodes CASSVAQGANNYGYTF.

This clonotype was counted a few times. V and J are TRBV20-1 and TRBJ2-7; TRBD2 aligns across 9 bases. This CDR3 spans 15 amino acids. Germline V lookup: CDR1 DFQATT, CDR2 SNEGSKA (reference sequence). V shed 0 bases, J shed 4 bases, and the junction held 7 bases outside the gene matches. In DNA, the CDR3 is TGCAGTGCTAGAGATCGAAGTAGCGGGGGATACGAGCAGTACTTC. Its protein is CSARDRSSGGYEQYF.

This clonotype occurred a few times. The chain uses TRBV2 and TRBJ2-3; D is unresolved. CDR1 and CDR2 from the germline V gene are SNHLY and FYNNEI. This CDR3 is 11 amino acids long. The V and J ends lost 7 bases and 3 bases respectively, with 5 bases between them. DNA for the CDR3: TGTGCCAGCACAGAGACAGATACGCAGTATTTT. Translating it yields CASTETDTQYF.

This clonotype was recorded a few times. The CDR3, as DNA: TGTGCCAGCAGTTACCTCCAGGGAAGGGGCACCGGGGAGCTGTTTTTT. This sequence encodes CASSYLQGRGTGELFF. This chain connects TRBV6-6 to TRBJ2-2; a weak D match, TRBD1 (5 bases). In germline, CDR1 is MNHNY, CDR2 SVGAGI (reference sequence). V was cut by 2 bases and J by 4 bases, with 14 bases left in between. The CDR3 consists of 16 residues.

This clonotype was picked up many times. The rearrangement joins TRBV20-1 to TRBJ2-7; D ambiguous. Germline V gene sequence: CDR1 DFQATT, CDR2 SNEGSKA (reference sequence). V was clipped by 3 bases and J by 3 bases, with 9 bases between them. There are 12 residues in the CDR3. CDR3 DNA sequence: TGCAGTGCTAGGGACGACGACTACGAGCAGTACTTC. This gives the protein CSARDDDYEQYF.

The rearrangement joins TRBV5-4 to TRBJ2-1; D possibly corresponds to TRBD2 (5 bases). V lost 4 bases and J 2 bases, leaving 16 bases between the germline ends. Germline V CDR1 and CDR2: SGHNT, YYREEE (reference sequence). CDR3 length: 16 amino acids. CDR3 DNA: TGTGCCAGCAGCCAGCGCGGAGGACGGACCTACAATGAGCAGTTCTTC. It specifies CASSQRGGRTYNEQFF.

This clonotype was observed at least ten times. The chain uses TRBV6-1 and TRBJ1-5; D not certain. The V and J ends lost 4 bases and 8 bases respectively, with 9 bases between them. This CDR3 spans 12 amino acids. The germline V gene has CDR1 MNHNS and CDR2 SASEGT. In DNA form, the CDR3 reads TGTGCCAGCAGTGGCCGGGTTGAGCCCCAGCATTTT. Protein: CASSGRVEPQHF.

V usage is TRBV11-3 and J usage is TRBJ2-2; D possibly corresponds to TRBD2 (5 bases). Trimming pared 5 bases from V and 5 bases from J, leaving 9 bases between. Germline V gene sequence: CDR1 SGHNT, CDR2 YENEEA. The CDR3 sequence is 13 residues long. The CDR3 loop reads CASSRGKTGELFF. CDR3 DNA: TGTGCCAGCAGCCGAGGGAAGACCGGGGAGCTGTTTTTT.

This clonotype was counted between two and nine times. The chain carries TRBV18 and TRBJ2-5; 7 nucleotides agree with TRBD2. Unmatched junction bases numbered 8, after V lost 2 bases and J lost 5 bases. Germline values: CDR1 KGHSH, CDR2 LQKENI. The CDR3 totals 15 residues. The CDR3 loop reads CASSPVSGGPETQYF. Here the CDR3 DNA reads TGTGCCAGCTCACCAGTATCGGGAGGCCCCGAGACCCAGTACTTC.

This clonotype was seen a handful of times. CDR3 region: CASSLQGYEQYF. In nucleotides, the CDR3 is TGTGCCAGCAGCTTACAGGGCTACGAGCAGTACTTC. The chain joins TRBV7-2 to TRBJ2-7; perhaps TRBD1 as D (5 bases). The CDR3 has 12 amino acids. Trimming removed 2 bases at V and 3 bases at J, with 5 bases between. The germline V gene has CDR1 SGHTA and CDR2 FQGNSA.

Ten or more counts support this clonotype. The chain carries TRBV30 and TRBJ1-2; 8 bases match TRBD1. V lost 0 bases, J lost 2 bases, and 5 bases stayed unmatched. Germline-derived CDR1 and CDR2 are GTSNPN and SVGIG (reference sequence). There are 15 residues in the CDR3. The CDR3 DNA follows: TGTGCCTGGAGTGTACAGGGGGTGGGGAACTATGGCTACACCTTC. Translation: CAWSVQGVGNYGYTF.

In this sample, this clonotype turned up a few times. V usage is TRBV12-3 or TRBV12-4 and J usage is TRBJ2-4, with D possibly being TRBD1 or TRBD2 (5 bases each). The CDR3 totals 14 residues. V was shortened by 1 base and J by 4 bases, with 8 bases between the two germline ends. Written as DNA, the CDR3 is TGTGCCAGCAGTTTAGGAGGGGATAAAAACATTCAGTACTTC. This codes for CASSLGGDKNIQYF.

The rearrangement links TRBV7-2 to TRBJ1-5; 8 positions agree with TRBD1. V trimming: 3 bases; J trimming: 5 bases; junction bases outside the gene matches: 6. This CDR3 spans 15 amino acids. Per germline, CDR1 SGHTA and CDR2 FQGNSA. The CDR3 loop is CASSLVTGEDQPQHF. The CDR3 region has the DNA TGTGCCAGCAGCTTGGTGACAGGGGAGGATCAGCCCCAGCATTTT.

V and J are TRBV19 and TRBJ1-5; 9 bases are a match to TRBD1. Germline V gene sequence: CDR1 LNHDA, CDR2 SQIVND (reference sequence). Losses at the gene ends were 4 bases for V and 0 bases for J; bases not matched to a gene: 7. The length of the CDR3 is 17 residues. CDR3: CASSTGTGRRSNQPQHF. In DNA, the CDR3 is TGTGCCAGTAGTACCGGGACAGGGAGACGTAGCAATCAGCCCCAGCATTTT.

This clonotype was found a few times. CDR3 in DNA: TGTGCCAGCAGTGACAGGGGATTCACAGATACGCAGTATTTT. This gives the protein CASSDRGFTDTQYF. The J gene is TRBJ2-3, the V gene TRBV6-4, with D perhaps TRBD1 (5 bases). V was cut by 2 bases and J by 2 bases, with 8 bases left in between. From germline, CDR1 is MRHNA and CDR2 SNTAGT. This CDR3 contains 14 residues.

This clonotype was observed many times. This chain connects TRBV5-5 to TRBJ1-6; D may be TRBD1 (5 bases). V gave up 1 base and J gave up 7 bases, with 15 bases separating them. The germline V gene encodes CDR1 SGHKS and CDR2 YYEKEE (reference sequence). The CDR3 has 16 amino acids. This CDR3 reads CASSLTQEGRNSPLHF. CDR3 in DNA: TGTGCCAGCAGCTTGACCCAAGAGGGGAGGAATTCACCCCTCCACTTT.

The J gene is TRBJ2-1, the V gene TRBV4-2; D unclear. Trimming removed 5 bases from V and 0 bases from J, with 11 bases in between. From germline, CDR1 is LGHNA and CDR2 YNFKEQ. The CDR3 is 15 amino acids. The CDR3 region is CASSAFESSYNEQFF. The CDR3 nucleotides are TGTGCCAGCAGCGCGTTTGAGAGCTCCTACAATGAGCAGTTCTTC.

The genes are TRBV10-3 and TRBJ1-2; weak D call: TRBD1 (6 bases). V dropped 10 bases and J dropped 2 bases, with 14 bases sitting between them. The CDR3 has 13 amino acids. The germline V gene encodes CDR1 ENHRY and CDR2 SYGVKD. CDR3 DNA sequence: TGTGCCACCTTGGCAGGGGCGAACTATGGCTACACCTTC. Amino acids: CATLAGANYGYTF.

Only a few counts were recorded for this clonotype. The gene calls are TRBV5-1 and TRBJ2-1, with D hard to call. Trimming stripped 1 base from V and 3 bases from J, with 20 bases between. This CDR3 is 18 amino acids long. CDR1 is SGHRS and CDR2 is YFSETQ in the germline V gene. CDR3 in amino acids: CASSLSVLSTSSYNEQFF. The CDR3 nucleotides are TGCGCCAGCAGCTTGTCGGTTCTCAGTACCTCAAGCTACAATGAGCAGTTCTTC.

This clonotype was recorded a few times. The chain uses TRBV29-1 and TRBJ1-2, with 8 bases identical to TRBD1. This CDR3 is 11 amino acids long. Unmatched junction bases numbered 1, after V lost 6 bases and J lost 4 bases. Germline assignment: CDR1 SQVTM and CDR2 ANQGSEA. CDR3 coding DNA: TGCAGCGTAGGACAGGGCTATGGCTACACCTTC. It is translated as CSVGQGYGYTF.

This clonotype was observed at least ten times. The rearrangement joins TRBV6-6 to TRBJ1-1; 8 nucleotides match TRBD1. Trimming cost V 6 bases and J 4 bases; bases outside gene matches: 10. Germline CDR1 is MNHNY and CDR2 is SVGAGI (reference sequence). This CDR3 spans 15 amino acids. For the CDR3, the DNA is TGTGCCAGCAGCCATGGACAGGGAAGAAGCACTGAAGCTTTCTTT. Translating gives CASSHGQGRSTEAFF.

The chain employs TRBV4-3 and TRBJ2-3; D is perhaps TRBD1 (5 bases). Trimming left V 4 bases short and J 5 bases short, with 10 bases between. CDR3 length: 13 residues. Germline assignment: CDR1 LGHNA and CDR2 YSLEER. The CDR3: CASSLQRGDTQYF. DNA for the CDR3: TGCGCCAGCAGCCTTCAAAGGGGAGATACGCAGTATTTT.